Below, one T cell receptor (beta chain) is given with its context. The specificity of this receptor is unknown. No clone much larger than this one lies a single base away; base qualities are absent. TCRbeta CDR3 regions were amplified from genomic DNA by means of the immunoSEQ Assay, a bias-controlled multiplex PCR. The paper's processing steps were these. The number of nucleated cells in each sample was estimated by amplification of reference gene primers within the assay. To quantify the absolute abundance of each unique TCRbeta CDR3 rearrangement, sequence reads were collapsed and filtered. Productive Simpson clonality was computed per sample as the square root of Simpson's diversity index over productive rearrangements. TCRdb carries this immuneACCESS record with in-frame sequences only. Its versions omit some clonotypes, under half of them owing to an unresolved V gene in the studies checked, with the rest unexplained. V and J calls and clone size are given by that table; D and trimming were obtained from the DNA. The sample table records 95,000 to 150,000 clones; just under 90% of these occur just once. Of the sample, approximately 2.3% is held by the ten largest clones.

Sequences LGHNA (CDR1) and YSLEER (CDR2) are obtained from the germline V gene. The CDR3 runs 15 residues from the cysteine to the phenylalanine. Of the read, only the CDR3 DNA is kept; its 45 bases are in frame from base 1. Trimming at the junction amounts to 0 bases on V and 7 bases on J, and the germline ends lie 13 bases apart. This entry belongs to a study of blood T cell repertoires in COVID-19 (dated by TCRdb to the early 2020s). The study in broad terms: Samples from collaborators originated in the United States, Italy and Spain and spanned both the acute and convalescent phases of COVID-19. Where available, HLA class I and class II types were obtained from metadata supplied by the sample provider rather than from assay-based typing. Deeply sampled blood TCRbeta repertoires from subjects exposed to, actively infected with, or recovered from COVID-19 were included in the dataset. The repertoires were released in a freely available public database intended as a resource for research on the immune response to SARS-CoV-2. The prospective study material was composed of cDNA or gDNA derived from T cells, B-cell-depleted T cells, or PBMCs. Sample metadata almost always included a de-identified subject ID, COVID-19 status, age in years and sex. The samples were drawn from the first 160 participants of the ongoing ImmuneRACE study and from 1,254 subjects provided by 6 global collaborators.

Overall results and qualifications from the work: The quantity of clinical and demographic metadata differed by source and by participant and was supplied without curation.

Whole blood was collected in K2EDTA tubes by collaborating institutions according to the institutions' own protocols. For TCRbeta analysis, collaborators shipped samples in one of three forms: frozen whole blood, isolated PBMCs, or DNA extracted from either of those sample types. This receptor was obtained from a woman in her forties or fifties with acute or convalescent COVID-19. The chain was built from TRBV4-3 and TRBJ2-1, with TRBD1 perhaps the D gene, on 6 matching bases. The material sequenced was peripheral blood. The CDR3 reads CASSQDRVQGNEQFF. The DNA sequence is TGCGCCAGCAGCCAAGATCGGGTACAGGGAAATGAGCAGTTCTTC.